The source of this TCR beta chain is a study of beta chain features in type 1 diabetes. Reverse transcribing all isolated RNA meant expressed TCRB transcripts were sequenced. The assay was immunoSEQ multiplex PCR, and TCRdb's table has in-frame clones only and misses some. The sample yields 110,000 to 150,000 clones, less than 8.5% seen once. This clone was seen many times. Trimming took 2 bases from V and 3 from J, leaving 13 bases between them. Germline assignment: CDR1 GTSNPN and CDR2 SVGIG (reference sequence). The CDR3 has 15 amino acids. The chain uses TRBV30 and TRBJ2-2; D is possibly TRBD1 (5 bases). The TCR was taken from a woman aged 25 to 45 in good health. Material for sequencing was central memory CD4+ T cells from blood. Here the CDR3 DNA reads TGTGCCTGGAGTTCGGCAGGGTTGTACACCGGGGAGCTGTTTTTT. This encodes CAWSSAGLYTGELFF.